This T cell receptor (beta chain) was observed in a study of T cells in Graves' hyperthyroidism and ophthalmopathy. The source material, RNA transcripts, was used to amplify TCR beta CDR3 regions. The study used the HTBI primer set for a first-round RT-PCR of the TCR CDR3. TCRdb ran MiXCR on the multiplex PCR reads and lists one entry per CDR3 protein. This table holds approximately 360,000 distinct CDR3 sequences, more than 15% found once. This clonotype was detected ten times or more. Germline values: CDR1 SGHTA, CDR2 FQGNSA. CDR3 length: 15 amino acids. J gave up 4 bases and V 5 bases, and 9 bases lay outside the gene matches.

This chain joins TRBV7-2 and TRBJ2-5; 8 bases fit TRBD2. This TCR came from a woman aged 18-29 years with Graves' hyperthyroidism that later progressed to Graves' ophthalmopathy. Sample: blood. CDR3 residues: CASSPLGRARETQYF. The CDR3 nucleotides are TGTGCCAGCAGCCCCCTCGGGAGGGCCCGAGAGACCCAGTACTTC.